This TCR beta chain is drawn from a study of human thymus T cells. Study-wide results and caveats: Related research described strongly overlapping thymic repertoires in unrelated people.

Sequenced by immunoSEQ multiplex PCR; TCRdb stores in-frame clones only, minus some. The sample includes some 120,000 clones, around 94% of them seen just once. The CDR3 contains 19 residues. V dropped 10 bases and J dropped 0 bases, with 30 bases sitting between them. CDR1 is WNHNN and CDR2 is SYGVQD in the germline V gene (reference sequence). Note on this clone: The antigen is undetermined.

Thymus specimens were resections from corrective heart surgery. Those donating were healthy Finnish infants in corrective surgery for congenital heart defects. The genes are TRBV10-1 and TRBJ1-2, with D perhaps TRBD1 (6 bases). The material sequenced was thymus tissue. The TCR comes from a boy in the first two years of life with a congenital heart defect but otherwise immunologically healthy. The CDR3 loop reads CATSPYILYRAPANYGYTF. The CDR3 DNA reads TGCGCCACCTCCCCCTACATACTCTACAGGGCGCCTGCTAACTATGGCTACACCTTC.